The 5 T cell receptor beta chains listed next were all sequenced from one sample in a study of blood T cell repertoires in COVID-19. Only in-frame clones appear in the TCRdb table, and some are missing; sequencing was by immunoSEQ multiplex PCR. The table has 400,000 or so clones, roughly nine tenths seen once; the top ten hold 1.1%. The sample taken for sequencing was PBMCs or T cells enriched from blood (not recorded which). Receptors originate from a man aged 25 to 45 who had recovered from COVID-19.

The V and J genes are TRBV29-1 and TRBJ2-1; 15 bases match TRBD2. CDR3 size: 18 residues. The V and J ends lost 5 bases and 2 bases, in that order; junction bases with no gene match: 10. From germline, CDR1 is SQVTM and CDR2 ANQGSEA. Here the CDR3 reads CSVRLGTSGRMAYNEQFF. The CDR3 DNA reads as TGCAGCGTTCGATTAGGGACTAGCGGGAGGATGGCCTACAATGAGCAGTTCTTC.

V and J are TRBV18 and TRBJ1-3; D may be TRBD1 (5 bases). There are 13 residues in the CDR3. Germline V gene lookup returns CDR1 KGHSH and CDR2 LQKENI. V gave up 7 bases and J gave up 0 bases, with 7 bases separating them. The CDR3, as DNA: TGTGCCAGCTACAGGAGCTCTGGAAACACCATATATTTT. This sequence encodes CASYRSSGNTIYF.

The chain is built from TRBV7-2 and TRBJ1-1, with a possible D match to TRBD1 (6 bases). The CDR3 contains 14 residues. The germline V gene encodes CDR1 SGHTA and CDR2 FQGNSA. Trimming cost V 5 bases and J 4 bases, with 14 bases left between them. The CDR3 loop reads CASSATGSGTEAFF. DNA of the CDR3: TGTGCCAGCAGCGCGACAGGCTCGGGCACTGAAGCTTTCTTT.

The chain employs TRBV5-1 and TRBJ2-1; tentative D call: TRBD2 (6 bases). CDR1 and CDR2 (germline): SGHRS, YFSETQ. V shed 0 bases and J shed 9 bases, with 13 bases lying between them. The CDR3 totals 14 residues. This CDR3 is CASSLGTGATEQFF. DNA for the CDR3: TGCGCCAGCAGCTTGGGAACGGGAGCCACTGAGCAGTTCTTC.

J is TRBJ2-7 and V is TRBV5-1; a possible D gene is TRBD2 (6 bases). CDR1 is SGHRS and CDR2 is YFSETQ in the germline V gene. Trimming pared 6 bases from V and 0 bases from J, leaving 16 bases between. The length of the CDR3 is 15 residues. CDR3 bases: TGCGCCAGCACCCAACAGTACGGGAGCTCCTACGAGCAGTACTTC. Translation gives CASTQQYGSSYEQYF.